What follows is one T cell receptor beta chain and its context. The antigen remains unidentified. This CDR3 has 17 amino acids. The germline gives CDR1 MNHEY, CDR2 SMNVEV (reference sequence). The ends were cut back, 6 bases at V and 4 bases at J, with 22 bases in the middle. Profiling relied on immunoSEQ multiplex PCR, and the TCRdb table lists in-frame clones only, not all of them. The sample yields approximately 1.4 million clones, 95% to 99% seen once. These data are taken from a study of shared clonotypes between healthy human individuals. Findings of the study overall: Specimens sampled were limited to blood, with tissue repertoires likely differing.

Sample: naive CD4+ T cells sorted from blood. This sample's subset: CD45RA+ positively selected. The TCR comes from a young man in good health. The chain links TRBV27 to TRBJ1-5; TRBD1 is a possible D gene (5 bases). CDR3 region: CASSLVGAPRGNQPQHF. The CDR3 region has the DNA TGTGCCAGCAGCCTCGTAGGGGCTCCCCGAGGGAATCAGCCCCAGCATTTT.